This TCR beta chain was observed in a study of T-cell reconstitution after alpha-beta-depleted transplantation in children. Germline CDR1 is KGHDR and CDR2 is SFDVKD. V was trimmed by 6 bases and J by 3 bases, leaving 10 bases between them. CDR3 length equals 13 residues. A word on this clonotype: As yet, its antigen is unknown.

Whole-study results and caveats: Most T-cell counts and diversity one year after the transplant came from T cells that were newly produced. Some patients' high day-60 TCRbeta diversity was attributed to recipient cells surviving conditioning. Reports say that about two months after transplant, the alpha-beta T cells came out of several hundred graft clones that had expanded.

It was with unique molecular identifiers that the TCRbeta library was prepared. TCRdb used MiXCR to reprocess the PCR reads, holding one entry per CDR3 protein. The sample gives some 460,000 distinct CDR3 sequences, around 15% of which show up once; 25% to 35% is in the top ten. The source material was PBMCs, mostly from graft donor cells, sampled 360 days after TCRalphabeta/CD19-depleted stem cell transplant. This chain joins TRBV24-1 and TRBJ2-5, with a tentative D call TRBD1 (5 bases). The sequence was obtained from a boy in the first two years of life who had a stem cell transplant for Wiskott-Aldrich syndrome, so the T cells may come from the graft donor. The CDR3 nucleotides are TGTGCCACCAGTAGTGTAGGGGAAGAGACCCAGTACTTC. The encoded protein is CATSSVGEETQYF.